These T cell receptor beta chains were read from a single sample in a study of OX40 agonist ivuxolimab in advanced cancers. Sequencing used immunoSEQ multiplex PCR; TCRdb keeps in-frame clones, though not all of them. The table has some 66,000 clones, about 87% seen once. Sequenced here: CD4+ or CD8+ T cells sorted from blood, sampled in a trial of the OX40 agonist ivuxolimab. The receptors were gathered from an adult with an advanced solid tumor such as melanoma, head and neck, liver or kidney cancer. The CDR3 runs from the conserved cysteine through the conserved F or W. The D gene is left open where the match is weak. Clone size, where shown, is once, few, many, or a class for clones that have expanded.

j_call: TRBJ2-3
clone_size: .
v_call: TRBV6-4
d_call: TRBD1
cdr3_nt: TGTGCCAGTTCACAGGGGGTTAGAGATACGCAGTATTTT
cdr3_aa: CASSQGVRDTQYF

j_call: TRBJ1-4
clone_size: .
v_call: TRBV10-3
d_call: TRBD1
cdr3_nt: TGTGCCATCCGACCGGGGACAGGGTATAGCGATAATGAAAAACTGTTTTTT
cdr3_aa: CAIRPGTGYSDNEKLFF

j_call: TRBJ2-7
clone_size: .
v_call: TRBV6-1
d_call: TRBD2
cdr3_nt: TGTGCCCGCAGTGCGGGGGGTCCCTACGAGCAGTACTTC
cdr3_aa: CARSAGGPYEQYF

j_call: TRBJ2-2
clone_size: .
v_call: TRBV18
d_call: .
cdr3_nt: TGTGCCAGCTCACCACCGGTCACCGGGGAGCTGTTTTTT
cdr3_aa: CASSPPVTGELFF

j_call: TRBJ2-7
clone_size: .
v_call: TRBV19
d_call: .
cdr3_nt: TGTGCCAGTAGTCAAGACAGCTCCTCCTACGAGCAGTACTTC
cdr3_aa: CASSQDSSSYEQYF

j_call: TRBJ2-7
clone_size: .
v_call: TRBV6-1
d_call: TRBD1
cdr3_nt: TGTGCCAGTAAGACAGGGGTCTCCTACGAGCAGTACTTC
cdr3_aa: CASKTGVSYEQYF

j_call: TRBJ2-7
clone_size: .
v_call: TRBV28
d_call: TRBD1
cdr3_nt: TGTGCCAGCAGCCTACCGACAGGGGGCTTGTACGAGCAGTACTTC
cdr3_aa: CASSLPTGGLYEQYF

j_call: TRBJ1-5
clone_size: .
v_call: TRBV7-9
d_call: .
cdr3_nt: TGTGCCAGCAGCTTAGGCGAGGCATCCATGAATCAGCCCCAGCATTTT
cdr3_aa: CASSLGEASMNQPQHF

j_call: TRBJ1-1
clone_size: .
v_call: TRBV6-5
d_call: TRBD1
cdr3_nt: TGTGCCAGCAGCTTATTGACAGGGTCGAACACTGAAGCTTTCTTT
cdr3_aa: CASSLLTGSNTEAFF

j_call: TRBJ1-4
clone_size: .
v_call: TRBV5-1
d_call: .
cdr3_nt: TGCGCCAGCAGCTTGAGAGGCTGGGGGTCTAATGAAAAACTGTTTTTT
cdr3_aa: CASSLRGWGSNEKLFF

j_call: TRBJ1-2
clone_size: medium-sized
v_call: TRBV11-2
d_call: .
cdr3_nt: TGTGCCAGCAGCTTATGGCCAGGGTGGAACTATGGCTACACCTTC
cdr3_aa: CASSLWPGWNYGYTF

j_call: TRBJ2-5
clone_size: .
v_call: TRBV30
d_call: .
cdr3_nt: TGTGCCTGGACTACAGGGTTGGGAGAGACCCAGTACTTC
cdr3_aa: CAWTTGLGETQYF

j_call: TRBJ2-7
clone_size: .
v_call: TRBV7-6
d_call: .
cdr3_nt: TGTGCCAGCAGCGCCCTTGGTGGGCAGTTAGAGCAGTACTTC
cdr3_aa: CASSALGGQLEQYF

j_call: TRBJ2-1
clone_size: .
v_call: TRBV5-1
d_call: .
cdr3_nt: TGCGCCAGCAGCTTGCAAAAGGGTTTGGAGTTCTTC
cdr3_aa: CASSLQKGLEFF

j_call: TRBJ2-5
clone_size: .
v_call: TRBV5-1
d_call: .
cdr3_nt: TGCGCCAGCAGCTTGCTGCCCAGCCAAGAGACCCAGTACTTC
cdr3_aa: CASSLLPSQETQYF

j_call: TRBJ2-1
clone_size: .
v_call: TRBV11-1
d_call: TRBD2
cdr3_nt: TGTGCCAGCAGCGCGCGATTGGCGGGGGGCTCTTACAATGAGCAGTTCTTC
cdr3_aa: CASSARLAGGSYNEQFF

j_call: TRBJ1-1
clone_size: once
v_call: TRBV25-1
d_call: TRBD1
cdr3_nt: TGTGCCAGCAGTGAATTCAGGGGGGACAGCCGGATGGCTTTCTTT
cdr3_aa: CASSEFRGDSRMAFF

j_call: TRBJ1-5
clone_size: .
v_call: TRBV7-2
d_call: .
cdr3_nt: TGTGCCAGCAGTTTGGGGGCGGACAATCAGCCCCAGCATTTT
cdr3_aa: CASSLGADNQPQHF

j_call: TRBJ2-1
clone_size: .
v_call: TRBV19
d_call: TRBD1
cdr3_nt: TGTGCCAGTAAAGGATGGGACAGCCGAAACAACAATGAGCAGTTCTTC
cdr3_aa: CASKGWDSRNNNEQFF

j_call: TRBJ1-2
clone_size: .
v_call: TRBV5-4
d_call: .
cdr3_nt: TGTGCCAGCATGGCCCTCAACATGGTGAATGGCTACACCTTC
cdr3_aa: CASMALNMVNGYTF

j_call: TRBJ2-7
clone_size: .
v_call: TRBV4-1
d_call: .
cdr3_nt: TGCGCCAGCAGCCAAGATATGGAGGGGCGAACGACATACGAGCAGTACTTC
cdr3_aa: CASSQDMEGRTTYEQYF

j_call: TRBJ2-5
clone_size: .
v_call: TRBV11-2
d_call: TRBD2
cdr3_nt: TGTGCCAGCAGCTCAACCGCGGGGGGGGTGACCCAGTACTTC
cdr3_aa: CASSSTAGGVTQYF

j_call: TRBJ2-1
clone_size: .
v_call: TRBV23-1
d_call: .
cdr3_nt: TGCGCCAGCAGTCAATCCGTTGGACAGACCAATGAGCAGTTCTTC
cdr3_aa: CASSQSVGQTNEQFF

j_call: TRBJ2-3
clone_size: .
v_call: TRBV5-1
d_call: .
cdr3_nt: TGCGCCAGCAGCTTGAGGGACCCAAGCACAGATACGCAGTATTTT
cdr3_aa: CASSLRDPSTDTQYF

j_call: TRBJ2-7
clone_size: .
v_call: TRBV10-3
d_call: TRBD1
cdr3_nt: TGTGCCATGGGACAGGGGGCGATCTACGAGCAGTACTTC
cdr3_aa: CAMGQGAIYEQYF

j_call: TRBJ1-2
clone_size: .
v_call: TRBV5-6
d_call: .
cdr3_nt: TGTGCCAGCAGCTTGGGACAGCCTGTCTATGGCTACACCTTC
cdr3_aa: CASSLGQPVYGYTF

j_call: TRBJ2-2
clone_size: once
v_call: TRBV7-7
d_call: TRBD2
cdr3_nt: TGTGCTAGCAGCTTAAGTATTAGCGGGGCACCCGGGGAGCTGTTTTTT
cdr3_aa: CASSLSISGAPGELFF